A single sample is the source of the 17 T cell receptor beta chains below, sequenced in a study of OX40 agonist ivuxolimab in advanced cancers. Method: immunoSEQ multiplex PCR; TCRdb's copy keeps in-frame clones and lacks some. The sample includes more than 50,000 clones, about 88% seen only once; the top ten take around 0.6%. The sample consisted of CD4+ or CD8+ T cells sorted from blood, taken in a trial of the OX40 agonist ivuxolimab. The source is an adult with an advanced solid tumor such as melanoma, head and neck, liver or kidney cancer.

The chain employs TRBV2 and TRBJ1-2; D gene uncertain. CDR1 is SNHLY, CDR2 FYNNEI, per germline. Trimming removed 3 bases from V and 3 bases from J, with 5 bases in between. There are 12 residues in the CDR3. The CDR3 DNA sequence: TGTGCCAGCAGTGACAGCGACTATGGCTACACCTTC. It specifies CASSDSDYGYTF.

The CDR3 bases are TGTGCCAGCACCTCCCCCTACGAGCAGTACTTC. Its translation is CASTSPYEQYF. V and J are TRBV28 and TRBJ2-5; D is ambiguous. The J call may be faulty, since TRBJ2-7 better matches the DNA end. Germline V gene data show CDR1 as MDHEN and CDR2 as SYDVKM. The CDR3 is made up of 11 amino acids.

The chain joins TRBV5-8 to TRBJ2-2, with TRBD1 identical over 10 bases. The CDR3 length is 17 residues. Germline-derived CDR1 and CDR2 are SGHTS and YDEGEE. Unmatched junction bases numbered 11, after V lost 3 bases and J lost 6 bases. The CDR3 DNA is TGTGCCAGCAGCTACATACCGGGACAGGGGACGGCCGGGGAGCTGTTTTTT. It encodes CASSYIPGQGTAGELFF. The full variable domain, in which reference TRBV5-8 and TRBJ2-2 provide the parts outside the CDR3, is EAGVTQSPTHLIKTRGQQATLRCSPISGHTSVYWYQQALGLGLQFLLWYDEGEERNRGNFPPRFSGRQFPNYSSELNVNALELEDSALYLCASSYIPGQGTAGELFFGEGSRLTVL.

This chain connects TRBV10-3 to TRBJ2-1; D may match TRBD1 or TRBD2 (5 bases each). V was pared by 6 bases and J by 13 bases, with 16 bases between. CDR1 is ENHRY and CDR2 is SYGVKD in the germline V gene. CDR3 size: 12 residues. CDR3 region: CAIRAERDDQFF. CDR3 nucleotide sequence: TGTGCCATCAGGGCTGAGAGGGACGATCAGTTCTTC.

In DNA form, the CDR3 reads TGTGCCAGCAGCTTAGGGATGGGGGCCGAGCAGTACTTC. Amino acids: CASSLGMGAEQYF. The rearrangement uses TRBV7-8 and TRBJ2-7; the D gene is possibly TRBD1 (6 bases). The CDR3 runs to 13 residues. Trimming stripped 1 base from V and 6 bases from J, with 10 bases between. CDR1 and CDR2 (germline): SGHVS, FQNEAQ.

The chain carries TRBV14 and TRBJ2-7; D is uncertain. CDR3 length: 11 amino acids. CDR1 is SGHDN and CDR2 is FVKESK in the germline V gene. V shed 3 bases and J shed 4 bases, with 4 bases lying between them. CDR3 protein: CASSQAYEQYF. As DNA, the CDR3 is TGTGCCAGCAGCCAGGCTTACGAGCAGTACTTC.

The chain recombines TRBV20-1 with TRBJ2-1; no clear D gene. The V end was cut by 0 bases, the J end by 9 bases, with 6 bases between. The CDR3 runs 11 residues. Germline CDR1 DFQATT, CDR2 SNEGSKA (reference sequence). In nucleotides, the CDR3 is TGCAGTGCTAGAGATTTGACTGAGCAGTTCTTC. Protein: CSARDLTEQFF.

This chain uses TRBV28 with TRBJ2-3; D remains unclear. In germline, CDR1 is MDHEN, CDR2 SYDVKM. The CDR3 has 14 residues. With 5 bases removed from V and 2 bases from J, the gap between germline ends came to 11 bases. CDR3 protein: CASSQPTNTDTQYF. In DNA form, the CDR3 reads TGTGCCAGCAGTCAGCCCACAAACACAGATACGCAGTATTTT.

The chain joins TRBV2 to TRBJ2-3, with 14 bases that match TRBD2. Germline loops: CDR1 SNHLY, CDR2 FYNNEI. The V and J ends lost 4 bases and 3 bases, in that order; junction bases with no gene match: 9. CDR3 length: 18 amino acids. The CDR3, as DNA: TGTGCCAGCAGTGTGACTAGCGGGAGGGCCCACCTAACAGATACGCAGTATTTT. As protein: CASSVTSGRAHLTDTQYF.

This chain uses TRBV5-1 with TRBJ2-1; 10 nucleotides line up with TRBD2. V was clipped by 3 bases and J by 1 base; unmatched bases: 7. Germline values: CDR1 SGHRS, CDR2 YFSETQ. The CDR3 sequence is 17 residues long. CDR3 in DNA: TGCGCCAGCAGCTCCTGGACTAGCGGAGGGTCCTACAATGAGCAGTTCTTC. It yields the protein CASSSWTSGGSYNEQFF.

J is TRBJ2-1 and V is TRBV19, with 8 bases identical to TRBD2. The CDR3 sequence is 16 residues long. V was clipped by 5 bases and J by 6 bases; unmatched bases: 12. Germline values: CDR1 LNHDA, CDR2 SQIVND (reference sequence). CDR3: CASSAPFGGAGNEQFF. The CDR3 region has the DNA TGTGCCAGTAGTGCCCCCTTCGGGGGGGCAGGCAATGAGCAGTTCTTC.

This chain links TRBV30 with TRBJ2-1; TRBD2 matches at 8 bases. The CDR3 spans 14 residues. CDR1 and CDR2 from the germline V gene are GTSNPN and SVGIG (reference sequence). V lost 3 bases, J lost 6 bases, and 7 bases stayed unmatched. CDR3 sequence: CAWSDRGGGNEQFF. CDR3 sequence (DNA): TGTGCCTGGAGCGACCGGGGGGGCGGCAATGAGCAGTTCTTC. Supplemented by reference TRBV30 and TRBJ2-1, the full variable domain reads SQTIHQWPATLVQPVGSPLSLECTVEGTSNPNLYWYRQAAGRGLQLLFYSVGIGQISSEVPQNLSASRPQDRQFILSSKKLLLSDSGFYLCAWSDRGGGNEQFFGPGTRLTVL.

The gene calls are TRBV5-5 and TRBJ2-2; 8 bases are a match to TRBD1. The ends lost 5 bases at V and 2 bases at J; junction bases unmatched: 5. Per germline, CDR1 SGHKS and CDR2 YYEKEE (reference sequence). CDR3 length: 15 amino acids. This CDR3 is CASSAGGFNTGELFF. The CDR3 region has the DNA TGTGCCAGCAGTGCAGGGGGCTTTAACACCGGGGAGCTGTTTTTT.

The chain combines TRBV6-5 with TRBJ1-2; 9 nucleotides align to TRBD1. The CDR3 length is 13 residues. With 5 bases clipped from V and 6 bases from J, the junction kept 4 bases outside the gene matches. Germline CDR1 is MNHEY and CDR2 is SVGAGI. The CDR3 DNA reads TGTGCCAGCAGTGGACAGGGGAAAAATGGCTACACCTTC. This sequence encodes CASSGQGKNGYTF.

This chain joins TRBV9 and TRBJ1-5; D is unresolved. CDR3 length equals 16 residues. CDR1 and CDR2 (germline): SGDLS, YYNGEE. V was pared by 2 bases and J by 0 bases, with 12 bases between. In DNA, the CDR3 is TGTGCCAGCAGCGTTTCACCAAACCATAGCAATCAGCCCCAGCATTTT. Its protein product is CASSVSPNHSNQPQHF.

The chain has TRBV6-6 and TRBJ1-2; D not resolved. Trimming shortened V by 10 bases and J by 6 bases, and 21 bases separated the two germline ends. CDR3 length equals 14 residues. CDR1 is MNHNY, CDR2 SVGAGI, per germline (reference sequence). The chain's CDR3 is CATVLWRGGDGYTF. In DNA form, the CDR3 reads TGTGCCACAGTTCTATGGCGGGGAGGTGATGGCTACACCTTC.

The chain employs TRBV6-5 and TRBJ2-5; 9 nucleotides align to TRBD2. This CDR3 contains 16 residues. V was clipped by 0 bases and J by 0 bases; unmatched bases: 2. CDR1 MNHEY and CDR2 SVGAGI come from the germline V gene. Here the CDR3 reads CASSYSPSGNQETQYF. The CDR3 region has the DNA TGTGCCAGCAGTTACTCCCCTAGCGGGAACCAAGAGACCCAGTACTTC.